Below, one TCR beta chain is given with its context. Antigen specificity is unknown. This sample was taken from a study of graft-versus-host responses after intestinal transplantation. Study details: Grafts were multivisceral, liver-intestinal, or isolated intestinal. After anti-thymocyte globulin induction, recipients took tacrolimus and steroids for approximately three years.

The data were produced by immunoSEQ multiplex PCR, yet TCRdb's version contains in-frame clones alone and is incomplete. The data show under 20,000 clones, roughly 82% seen once. Germline-derived CDR1 and CDR2 are SEHNR and FQNEAQ (reference sequence). CDR3 length equals 14 residues. Study-wide results and caveats: Recipient marrow held GvH clones, some first seen in ileum or blood.

The sequences come from PBMCs, collected 14 days after transplant. The chain recombines TRBV7-9 with TRBJ2-5, with 8 bases identical to TRBD2. The DNA end is more similar to TRBJ2-7, so the J call may be wrong. The clonotype comes from a human patient who received an intestinal transplant, so some T cells may come from the graft donor. CDR3 protein: CASSLAGTSYEQYF. Written as DNA, the CDR3 is TGTGCCAGCAGCTTAGCAGGGACTAGCTACGAGCAGTACTTC.